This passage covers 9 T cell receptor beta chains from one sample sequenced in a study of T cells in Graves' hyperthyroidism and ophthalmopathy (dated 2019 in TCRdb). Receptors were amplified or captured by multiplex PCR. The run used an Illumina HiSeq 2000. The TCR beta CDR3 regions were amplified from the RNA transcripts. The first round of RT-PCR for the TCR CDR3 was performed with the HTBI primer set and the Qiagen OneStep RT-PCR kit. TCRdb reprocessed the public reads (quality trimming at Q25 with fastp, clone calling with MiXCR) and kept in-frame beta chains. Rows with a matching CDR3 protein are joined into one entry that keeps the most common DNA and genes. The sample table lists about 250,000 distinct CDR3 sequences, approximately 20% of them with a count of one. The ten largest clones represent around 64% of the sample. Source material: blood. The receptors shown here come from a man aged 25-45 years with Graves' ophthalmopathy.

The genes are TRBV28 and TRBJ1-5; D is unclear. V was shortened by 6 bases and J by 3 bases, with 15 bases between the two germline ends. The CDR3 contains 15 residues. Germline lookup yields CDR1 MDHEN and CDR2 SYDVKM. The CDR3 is CASSTDRGNNQPQHF. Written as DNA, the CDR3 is TGTGCCAGCAGCACCGACCGAGGAAACAATCAGCCCCAGCATTTT.

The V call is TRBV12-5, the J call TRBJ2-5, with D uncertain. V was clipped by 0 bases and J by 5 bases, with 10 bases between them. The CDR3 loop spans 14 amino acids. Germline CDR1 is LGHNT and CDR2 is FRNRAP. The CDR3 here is CASGLVSESETQYF. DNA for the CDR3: TGTGCTAGTGGTTTGGTTTCGGAATCGGAGACCCAGTACTTC.

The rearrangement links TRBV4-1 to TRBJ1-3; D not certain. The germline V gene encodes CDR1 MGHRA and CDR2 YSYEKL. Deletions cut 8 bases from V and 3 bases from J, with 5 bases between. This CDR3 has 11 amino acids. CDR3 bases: TGCGCCAGCGACAATGGAAACACCATATATTTT. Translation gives CASDNGNTIYF.

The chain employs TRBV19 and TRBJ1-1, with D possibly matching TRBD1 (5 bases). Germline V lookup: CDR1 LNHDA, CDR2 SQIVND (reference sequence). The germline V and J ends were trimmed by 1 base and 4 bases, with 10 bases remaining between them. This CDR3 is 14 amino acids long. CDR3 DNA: TGTGCCAGTAGTATAGGGGGGGGGGTCACTGAAGCTTTCTTT. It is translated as CASSIGGGVTEAFF.

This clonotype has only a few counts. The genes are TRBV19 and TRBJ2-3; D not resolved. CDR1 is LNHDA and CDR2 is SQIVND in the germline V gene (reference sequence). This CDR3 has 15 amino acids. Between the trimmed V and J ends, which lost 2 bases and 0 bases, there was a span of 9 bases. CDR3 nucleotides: TGTGCCAGTAGTATAAGGCTCGGCAGCACAGATACGCAGTATTTT. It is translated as CASSIRLGSTDTQYF.

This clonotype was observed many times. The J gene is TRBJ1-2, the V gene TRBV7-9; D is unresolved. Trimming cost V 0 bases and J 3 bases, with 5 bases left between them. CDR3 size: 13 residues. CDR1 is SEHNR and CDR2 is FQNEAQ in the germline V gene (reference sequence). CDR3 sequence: CASSLATDYGYTF. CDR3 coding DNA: TGTGCCAGCAGCTTAGCCACGGACTATGGCTACACCTTC.

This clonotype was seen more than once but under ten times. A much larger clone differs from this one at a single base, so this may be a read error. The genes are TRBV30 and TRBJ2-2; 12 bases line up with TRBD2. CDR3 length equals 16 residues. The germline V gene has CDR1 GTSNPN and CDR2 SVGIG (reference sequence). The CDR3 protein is CARRKTSGSLTGELFF. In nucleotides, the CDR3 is TGTGCCCGGAGAAAGACTAGCGGGAGTCTGACCGGGGAGCTGTTTTTT.

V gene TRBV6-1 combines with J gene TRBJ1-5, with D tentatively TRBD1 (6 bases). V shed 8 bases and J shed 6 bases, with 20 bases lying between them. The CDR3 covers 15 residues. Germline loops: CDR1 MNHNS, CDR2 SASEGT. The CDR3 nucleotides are TGTGCCAGCGAACCGGGGGCAGGGAACGGTCAGCCCCAGCATTTT. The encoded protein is CASEPGAGNGQPQHF.

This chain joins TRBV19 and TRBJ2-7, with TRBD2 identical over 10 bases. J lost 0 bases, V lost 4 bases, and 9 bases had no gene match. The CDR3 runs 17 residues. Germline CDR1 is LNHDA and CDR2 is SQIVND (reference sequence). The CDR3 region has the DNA TGTGCCAGTAGTACCGCAATAGCGGGGGGATCCTCCTACGAGCAGTACTTC. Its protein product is CASSTAIAGGSSYEQYF.